Presented here are 21 T cell receptor beta chains from one specimen sequenced in a study of blood T cell repertoires in COVID-19. TCRdb keeps only in-frame clones here, not all; method: immunoSEQ multiplex PCR. The sample has hundreds of thousands of clones; around 87% are singletons. Source material: peripheral blood. These receptors were taken from a man between 65 and 79 years old with acute or convalescent COVID-19.

This chain connects TRBV7-9 to TRBJ1-6, with a tentative D call TRBD1 (5 bases). Germline lookup yields CDR1 SEHNR and CDR2 FQNEAQ (reference sequence). V lost 2 bases and J lost 8, with 13 bases in between. The CDR3 spans 15 residues. The CDR3 reads CASSLFRPGDSPLHF. CDR3 coding DNA: TGTGCCAGCAGCTTATTTAGGCCGGGGGATTCACCCCTCCACTTT.

The chain recombines TRBV27 with TRBJ2-1, with 14 bases lining up with TRBD2. This CDR3 has 18 amino acids. Germline CDR1 and CDR2: MNHEY and SMNVEV (reference sequence). The trim removed 6 bases at V and 8 bases at J, leaving 15 bases unmatched. The CDR3 here is CASRLAGLAGGRWHEQFF. For the CDR3, the DNA is TGTGCCAGCAGGCTGGCCGGACTAGCGGGAGGTCGGTGGCATGAGCAGTTCTTC.

This clone was counted a single time. The rearrangement links TRBV27 to TRBJ2-7, with D possibly being TRBD2 (6 bases). Per germline, CDR1 MNHEY and CDR2 SMNVEV (reference sequence). The CDR3 has 13 residues. The CDR3 reads CVRRGTGYYEQYF. CDR3 coding DNA: TGTGTTCGGCGGGGAACGGGCTACTACGAGCAGTACTTC.

The chain combines TRBV28 with TRBJ1-3; D unresolved. Trimming left V 3 bases short and J 0 bases short, with 9 bases between. CDR1 and CDR2 (germline): MDHEN, SYDVKM. The CDR3 loop spans 15 amino acids. Written as DNA, the CDR3 is TGTGCCAGCAGTTTTCAGAGCGGCTCTGGAAACACCATATATTTT. Its protein product is CASSFQSGSGNTIYF. The whole variable domain, filled in from reference TRBV28 and TRBJ1-3, reads DVKVTQSSRYLVKRTGEKVFLECVQDMDHENMFWYRQDPGLGLRLIYFSYDVKMKEKGDIPEGYSVSREKKERFSLILESASTNQTSMYLCASSFQSGSGNTIYFGEGSWLTVV.

V and J are TRBV24-1 and TRBJ2-3; 8 bases align to TRBD2. J was trimmed by 12 bases and V by 4 bases; bases with no gene match: 5. The CDR3 covers 12 residues. Germline V lookup: CDR1 KGHDR, CDR2 SFDVKD. CDR3 in amino acids: CATSEVAGRQYF. CDR3 sequence (DNA): TGTGCCACCAGTGAGGTAGCGGGACGCCAGTATTTT.

The gene calls are TRBV4-2 and TRBJ2-2; tentative D call: TRBD1 (5 bases). CDR3 length: 16 amino acids. Germline CDR1 is LGHNA and CDR2 is YNFKEQ. Trimming took off 0 bases at V and 5 bases at J, with 13 bases between the two ends. The CDR3 sequence is CASSQERSGKTGELFF. Here the CDR3 DNA reads TGTGCCAGCAGCCAAGAAAGGTCAGGGAAAACCGGGGAGCTGTTTTTT.

V gene TRBV19 combines with J gene TRBJ1-2; D may be TRBD1 (6 bases). The CDR3 has 14 amino acids. V was clipped by 4 bases and J by 6 bases, with 15 bases between them. Germline V gene sequence: CDR1 LNHDA, CDR2 SQIVND (reference sequence). CDR3 in DNA: TGTGCCAGTAGTAAGTCTTGGGGGCTCGATGGCTACACCTTC. It codes for CASSKSWGLDGYTF.

This chain links TRBV3-1 (or the pseudogene TRBV3-2) with TRBJ1-4; D is unresolved. Per germline, CDR1 LGHDT and CDR2 YNNKEL (reference sequence). Trimming left V 0 bases short and J 5 bases short, with 19 bases between. This CDR3 contains 18 residues. CDR3 nucleotides: TGTGCCAGCAGCCAAGAGAGGGCAGGAATTGCCTCCAATGAAAAACTGTTTTTT. Protein sequence: CASSQERAGIASNEKLFF.

As regards this clone: This same CDR3 is encoded by further DNA sequences in the sample. V usage is TRBV18 and J usage is TRBJ2-3; D is unclear. Trimming removed 0 bases at V and 3 bases at J, with 4 bases between. Germline lookup yields CDR1 KGHSH and CDR2 LQKENI. This CDR3 is 13 amino acids long. The CDR3 loop is CASSPPSTDTQYF. CDR3 sequence (DNA): TGTGCCAGCTCACCACCCTCTACAGATACGCAGTATTTT.

This chain joins TRBV6-5 and TRBJ1-1; the match to TRBD1 covers 7 bases. After removal of 6 bases from V and 5 bases from J, the junction contained 9 bases not matched to a gene. The CDR3 length is 14 residues. Germline assignment: CDR1 MNHEY and CDR2 SVGAGI. CDR3 amino acids: CASRLQGIGTEAFF. Written as DNA, the CDR3 is TGTGCCAGCAGACTACAGGGGATCGGAACTGAAGCTTTCTTT.

V gene TRBV18 combines with J gene TRBJ1-5; TRBD1 is a possible D gene (5 bases). Germline CDR1 reads KGHSH; CDR2 reads LQKENI. The CDR3 runs 16 residues. The V end was cut by 3 bases, the J end by 0 bases, with 12 bases between. In nucleotides, the CDR3 is TGTGCCAGCTCACCGCGACAGCTTTCTAGCAATCAGCCCCAGCATTTT. Translated, it gives CASSPRQLSSNQPQHF.

The genes are TRBV7-6 and TRBJ1-1; a possible D gene is TRBD1 (6 bases). V shed 5 bases and J shed 4 bases, with 11 bases lying between them. Per germline, CDR1 SGHVS and CDR2 FNYEAQ. CDR3 length: 13 amino acids. The CDR3 sequence is CASSRGQSTEAFF. CDR3 coding DNA: TGTGCCAGCAGCCGCGGACAGAGCACTGAAGCTTTCTTT.

This clone was recorded once. V and J are TRBV2 and TRBJ2-1, with 8 bases matching TRBD2. Germline lookup yields CDR1 SNHLY and CDR2 FYNNEI. The CDR3 loop spans 15 amino acids. J lost 5 bases, V lost 3 bases, and 6 bases had no gene match. The CDR3: CASSDRVAGNNEQFF. DNA of the CDR3: TGTGCCAGCAGTGATCGGGTAGCGGGGAACAATGAGCAGTTCTTC.

In DNA form, the CDR3 reads TGTGCCACCAGCACGGGGGGCATTCGCTCTGGAAACACCATATATTTT. This sequence encodes CATSTGGIRSGNTIYF. V and J are TRBV15 and TRBJ1-3; TRBD1 might be the D (6 bases). Germline lookup yields CDR1 LNHNV and CDR2 YYDKDF (reference sequence). The CDR3 length is 16 residues. The germline V and J ends were trimmed by 4 bases and 0 bases, with 13 bases remaining between them.

The chain joins TRBV7-2 to TRBJ2-5; possible D gene TRBD1, 5 bases. Trimming removed 0 bases at V and 2 bases at J, with 7 bases between. The length of the CDR3 is 14 residues. Germline lookup yields CDR1 SGHTA and CDR2 FQGNSA. The CDR3 DNA reads TGTGCCAGCAGCTTAGCCGCAGGGCAAGAGACCCAGTACTTC. This translates into CASSLAAGQETQYF.

The chain has TRBV11-2 and TRBJ2-1; D possibly corresponds to TRBD2 (5 bases). This CDR3 is built from 16 residues. CDR1 and CDR2 (germline): SGHAT, FQNNGV. Trimming took off 5 bases at V and 5 bases at J, with 19 bases between the two ends. In nucleotides, the CDR3 is TGTGCCAGCAGCGGGCGGCGGGCGGGCAGGAACAATGAGCAGTTCTTC. This sequence encodes CASSGRRAGRNNEQFF.

The J gene is TRBJ1-4, the V gene TRBV7-2; a weak D match, TRBD1 (5 bases). Germline V gene sequence: CDR1 SGHTA, CDR2 FQGNSA. With 5 bases removed from V and 0 bases from J, the gap between germline ends came to 19 bases. The CDR3 has 18 amino acids. The CDR3 nucleotides are TGTGCCAGCAGCCCCTATACCGCGGGGACCTCAACTAATGAAAAACTGTTTTTT. Amino acid sequence: CASSPYTAGTSTNEKLFF. Full variable domain (missing parts from reference TRBV7-2 and TRBJ1-4): GAGVSQSPSNKVTEKGKDVELRCDPISGHTALYWYRQSLGQGLEFLIYFQGNSAPDKSGLPSDRFSAERTGGSVSTLTIQRTQQEDSAVYLCASSPYTAGTSTNEKLFFGSGTQLSVL.

The rearrangement uses TRBV28 and TRBJ1-6; D remains ambiguous. Deletions cut 6 bases from V and 5 bases from J, with 14 bases between. Germline values: CDR1 MDHEN, CDR2 SYDVKM. The CDR3 covers 15 residues. CDR3 protein: CASRPLPPNNSPLHF. The CDR3 coding sequence is TGTGCCAGCAGACCGCTACCCCCCAATAATTCACCCCTCCACTTT.

The rearrangement uses TRBV2 and TRBJ2-3; 7 positions agree with TRBD2. With 5 bases clipped from V and 7 bases from J, the junction kept 6 bases outside the gene matches. Per the germline V gene, CDR1 is SNHLY and CDR2 is FYNNEI. The CDR3 is 13 residues long. DNA for the CDR3: TGTGCCAGCAGTACACGGGGGGAAAATACGCAGTATTTT. Amino acid sequence: CASSTRGENTQYF.

V and J are TRBV3-1 (or the pseudogene TRBV3-2) and TRBJ2-7; D might be TRBD1 (6 bases). The CDR3 sequence is 16 residues long. Germline loops: CDR1 LGHDT, CDR2 YNNKEL (reference sequence). With 0 bases removed from V and 1 base from J, the gap between germline ends came to 13 bases. The CDR3 nucleotides read TGTGCCAGCAGCCAAGAGGCGCAGGGGCTGTCCTACGAGCAGTACTTC. Its translation is CASSQEAQGLSYEQYF.

CDR3 protein: CASSFRGQGADTQYF. CDR3 nucleotides: TGTGCCAGCAGCTTTAGGGGACAGGGTGCAGATACGCAGTATTTT. V is TRBV5-8 and J is TRBJ2-3; 9 bases agree with TRBD1. Germline V gene sequence: CDR1 SGHTS, CDR2 YDEGEE. Losses at the gene ends were 2 bases for V and 4 bases for J; bases not matched to a gene: 5. The CDR3 covers 15 residues.